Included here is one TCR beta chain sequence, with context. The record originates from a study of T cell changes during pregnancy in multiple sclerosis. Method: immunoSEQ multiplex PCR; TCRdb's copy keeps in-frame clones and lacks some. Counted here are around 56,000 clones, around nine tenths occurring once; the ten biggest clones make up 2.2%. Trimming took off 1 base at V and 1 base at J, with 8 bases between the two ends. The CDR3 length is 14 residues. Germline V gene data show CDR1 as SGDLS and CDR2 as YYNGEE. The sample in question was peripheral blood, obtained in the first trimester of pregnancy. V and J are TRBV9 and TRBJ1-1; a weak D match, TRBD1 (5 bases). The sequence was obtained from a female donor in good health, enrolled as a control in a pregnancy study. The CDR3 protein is CASSVRGSNTEAFF. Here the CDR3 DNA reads TGTGCCAGCAGCGTAAGGGGTTCGAACACTGAAGCTTTCTTT.